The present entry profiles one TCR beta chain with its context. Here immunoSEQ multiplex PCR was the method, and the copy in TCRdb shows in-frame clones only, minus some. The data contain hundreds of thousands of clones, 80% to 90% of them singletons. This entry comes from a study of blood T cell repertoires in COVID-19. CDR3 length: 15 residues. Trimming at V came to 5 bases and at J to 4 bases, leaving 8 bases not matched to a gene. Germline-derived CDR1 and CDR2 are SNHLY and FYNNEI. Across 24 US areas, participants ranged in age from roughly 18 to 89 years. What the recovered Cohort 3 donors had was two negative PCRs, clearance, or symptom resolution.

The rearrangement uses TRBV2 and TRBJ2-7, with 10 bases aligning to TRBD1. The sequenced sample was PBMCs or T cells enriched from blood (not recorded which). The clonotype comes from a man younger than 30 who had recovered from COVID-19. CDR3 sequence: CASSLDRGAPYEQYF. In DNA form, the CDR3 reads TGTGCCAGCAGTCTGGACAGGGGGGCCCCTTACGAGCAGTACTTC.